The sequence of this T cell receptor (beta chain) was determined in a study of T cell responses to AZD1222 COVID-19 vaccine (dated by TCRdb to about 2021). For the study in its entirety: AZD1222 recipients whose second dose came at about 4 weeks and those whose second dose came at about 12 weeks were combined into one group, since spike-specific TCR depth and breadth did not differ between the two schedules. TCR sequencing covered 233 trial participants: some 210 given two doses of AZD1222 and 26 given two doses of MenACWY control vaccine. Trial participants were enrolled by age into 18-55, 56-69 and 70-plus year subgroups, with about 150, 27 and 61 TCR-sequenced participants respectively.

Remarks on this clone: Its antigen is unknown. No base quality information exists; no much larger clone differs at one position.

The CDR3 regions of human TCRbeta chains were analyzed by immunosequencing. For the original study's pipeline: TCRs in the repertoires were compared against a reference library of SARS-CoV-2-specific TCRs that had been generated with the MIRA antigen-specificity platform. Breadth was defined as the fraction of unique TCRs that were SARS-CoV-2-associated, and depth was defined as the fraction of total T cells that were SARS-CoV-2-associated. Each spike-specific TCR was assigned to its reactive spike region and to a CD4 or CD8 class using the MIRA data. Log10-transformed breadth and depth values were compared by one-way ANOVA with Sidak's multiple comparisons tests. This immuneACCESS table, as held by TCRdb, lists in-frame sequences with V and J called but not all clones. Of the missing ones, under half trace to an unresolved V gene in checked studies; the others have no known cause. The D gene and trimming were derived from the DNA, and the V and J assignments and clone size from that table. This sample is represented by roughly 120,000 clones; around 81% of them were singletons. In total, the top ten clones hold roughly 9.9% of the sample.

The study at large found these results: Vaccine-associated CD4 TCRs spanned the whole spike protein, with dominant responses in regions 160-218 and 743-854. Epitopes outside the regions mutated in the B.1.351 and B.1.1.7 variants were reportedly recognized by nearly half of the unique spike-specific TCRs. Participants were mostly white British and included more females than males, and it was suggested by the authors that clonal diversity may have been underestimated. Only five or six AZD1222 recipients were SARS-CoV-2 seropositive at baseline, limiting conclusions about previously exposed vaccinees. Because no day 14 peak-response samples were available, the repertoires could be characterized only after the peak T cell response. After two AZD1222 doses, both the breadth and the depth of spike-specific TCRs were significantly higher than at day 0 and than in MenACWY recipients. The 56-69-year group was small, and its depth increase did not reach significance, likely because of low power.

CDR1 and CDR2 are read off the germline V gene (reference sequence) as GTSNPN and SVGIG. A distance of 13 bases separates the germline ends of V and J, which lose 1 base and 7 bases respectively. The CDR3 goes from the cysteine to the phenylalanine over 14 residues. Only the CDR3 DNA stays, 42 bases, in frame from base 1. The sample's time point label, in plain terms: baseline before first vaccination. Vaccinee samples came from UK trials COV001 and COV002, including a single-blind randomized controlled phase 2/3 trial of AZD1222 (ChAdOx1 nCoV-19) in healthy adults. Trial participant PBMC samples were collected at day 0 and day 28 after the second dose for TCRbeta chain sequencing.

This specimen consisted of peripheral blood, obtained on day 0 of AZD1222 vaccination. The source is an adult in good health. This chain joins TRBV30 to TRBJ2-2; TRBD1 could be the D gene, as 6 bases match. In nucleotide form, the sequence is TGTGCCTGGAGTGCCAACAGGGCATACGGGGAGCTGTTTTTT. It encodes CAWSANRAYGELFF. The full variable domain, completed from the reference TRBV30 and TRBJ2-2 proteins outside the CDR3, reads SQTIHQWPATLVQPVGSPLSLECTVEGTSNPNLYWYRQAAGRGLQLLFYSVGIGQISSEVPQNLSASRPQDRQFILSSKKLLLSDSGFYLCAWSANRAYGELFFGEGSRLTVL.